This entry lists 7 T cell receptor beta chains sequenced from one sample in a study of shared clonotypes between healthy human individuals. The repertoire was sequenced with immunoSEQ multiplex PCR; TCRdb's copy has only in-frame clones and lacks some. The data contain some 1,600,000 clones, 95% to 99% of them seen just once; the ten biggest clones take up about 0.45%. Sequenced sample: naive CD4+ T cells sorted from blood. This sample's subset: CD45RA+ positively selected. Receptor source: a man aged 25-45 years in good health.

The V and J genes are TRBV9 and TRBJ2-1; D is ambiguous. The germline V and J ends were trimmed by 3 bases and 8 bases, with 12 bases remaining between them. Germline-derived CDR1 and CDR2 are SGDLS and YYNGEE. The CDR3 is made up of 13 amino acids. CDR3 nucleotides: TGTGCCAGCAGCGATCGGGCGTTTGATGAGCAGTTCTTC. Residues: CASSDRAFDEQFF.

The CDR3 sequence is CASSQSSGRGNTEAFF. For the CDR3, the DNA is TGTGCCAGCAGCCAAAGTTCCGGCAGGGGGAACACTGAAGCTTTCTTT. V and J are TRBV14 and TRBJ1-1; D might be TRBD1 (6 bases). The CDR3 consists of 16 residues. Trimming cost V 2 bases and J 1 base, with 14 bases left between them. CDR1 is SGHDN and CDR2 is FVKESK in the germline V gene.

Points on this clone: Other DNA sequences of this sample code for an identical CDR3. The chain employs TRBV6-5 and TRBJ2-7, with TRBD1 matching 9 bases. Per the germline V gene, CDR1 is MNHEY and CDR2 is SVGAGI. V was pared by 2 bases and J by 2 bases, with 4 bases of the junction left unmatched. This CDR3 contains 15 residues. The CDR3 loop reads CASSYPGQGTYEQYF. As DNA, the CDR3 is TGTGCCAGCAGTTACCCTGGACAGGGGACCTACGAGCAGTACTTC.

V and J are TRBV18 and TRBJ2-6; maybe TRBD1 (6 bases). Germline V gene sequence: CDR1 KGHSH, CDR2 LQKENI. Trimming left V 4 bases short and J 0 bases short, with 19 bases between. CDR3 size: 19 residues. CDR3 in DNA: TGTGCCAGCTCACTGCGAATCGGGACACCGAACTCTGGGGCCAACGTCCTGACTTTC. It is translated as CASSLRIGTPNSGANVLTF.

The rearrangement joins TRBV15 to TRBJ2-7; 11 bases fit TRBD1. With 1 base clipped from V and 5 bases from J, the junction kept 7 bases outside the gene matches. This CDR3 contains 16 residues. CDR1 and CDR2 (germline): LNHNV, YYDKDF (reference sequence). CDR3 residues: CATSRVTGTGGHEQYF. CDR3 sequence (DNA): TGTGCCACCAGCAGAGTCACCGGGACAGGGGGTCACGAGCAGTACTTC. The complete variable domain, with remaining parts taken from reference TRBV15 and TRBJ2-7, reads DAMVIQNPRYQVTQFGKPVTLSCSQTLNHNVMYWYQQKSSQAPKLLFHYYDKDFNNEADTPDNFQSRRPNTSFCFLDIRSPGLGDTAMYLCATSRVTGTGGHEQYFGPGTRLTVT.

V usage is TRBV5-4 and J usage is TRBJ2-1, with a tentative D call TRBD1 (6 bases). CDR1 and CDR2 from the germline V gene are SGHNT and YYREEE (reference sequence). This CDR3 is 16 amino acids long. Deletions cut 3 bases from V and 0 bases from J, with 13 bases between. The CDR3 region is CASSSVQGGSYNEQFF. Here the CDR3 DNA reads TGTGCCAGCAGCTCGGTACAGGGTGGCTCCTACAATGAGCAGTTCTTC.

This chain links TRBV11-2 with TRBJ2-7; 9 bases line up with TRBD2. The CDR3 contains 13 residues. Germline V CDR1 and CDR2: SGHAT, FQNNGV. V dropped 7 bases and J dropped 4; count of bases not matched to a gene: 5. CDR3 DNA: TGTGCCAGCACCCAGGCGGGGGGGTACGAGCAGTACTTC. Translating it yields CASTQAGGYEQYF.